The clone carrying this T cell receptor beta chain came up many times. Its specificity is unknown. The data belong to a study of T cells after yellow fever vaccination. Across the study: Each low-cell-number fraction was prepared by means of SMART-Seq v4 Ultra Low Input. Whole-study findings and limits: Peak timing came faster in the weaker secondary response, day 5 versus 15.

In TCRdb, the 5' RACE reads were re-called with MiXCR into one record per CDR3 protein. The profile covers 60,000 or so distinct CDR3 sequences, with roughly 7.4% appearing a single time and around 44% taken by the ten largest. This CDR3 has 17 amino acids. Trimming removed 5 bases from V and 4 bases from J; junction bases left unmatched: 16. CDR1 is SEHNR and CDR2 is FQNEAQ in the germline V gene (reference sequence). The sequenced sample was CD8+ T cells sorted from PBMCs, obtained on the day of the first yellow fever vaccination. The rearrangement links TRBV7-9 to TRBJ2-7; 8 positions match TRBD1. This TCR was sampled from a man between 18 and 29 years old who received the YFV17D yellow fever vaccine. The CDR3 here is CASSPAVRPGGSYEQYF. CDR3 DNA: TGTGCCAGCAGCCCAGCGGTCCGGCCAGGGGGCTCGTACGAGCAGTACTTC. The entire variable domain, with the rest obtained from reference TRBV7-9 and TRBJ2-7, is as follows: DTGVSQNPRHKITKRGQNVTFRCDPISEHNRLYWYRQTLGQGPEFLTYFQNEAQLEKSRLLSDRFSAERPKGSFSTLEIQRTEQGDSAMYLCASSPAVRPGGSYEQYFGPGTRLTVT.